This T cell receptor (beta chain) was retrieved from a study of CD8+ T cells in alopecia areata. Overall study: Twice a day, 5 to 10 mg of oral tofacitinib was administered to treated patients. Patients in the study were on tofacitinib for 6 to 18 months, then off it for 6 months.

This clone has only a few counts. What it binds is not known. Study outcomes and limitations: Tofacitinib significantly brought down scalp clonality and expanded CD8+ clones among top 100.

cDNA prepared by RNA extraction and subsequent reverse transcription served as the template for sequencing. Method: immunoSEQ multiplex PCR; TCRdb's copy keeps in-frame clones and lacks some. This sample carries around 300,000 clones, 60% of them seen once, and the ten largest clones take about 0.88%. The treatment is: oral pan-JAK inhibitor, 5-10 mg twice daily. CD4+ and CD8+ T cells were sorted from PBMCs stained for CD3, CD4 and CD8. The germline gives CDR1 MNHEY, CDR2 SVGAGI. This CDR3 has 14 amino acids. Trimming removed 4 bases from V and 7 bases from J; junction bases left unmatched: 9. The sequence came from a human donor with alopecia areata. The V gene is TRBV6-5, the J gene TRBJ2-5; 7 bases line up with TRBD2. The sequencing used CD4+ T cells sorted from blood, collected at week 52, from a patient treated with tofacitinib. The chain's CDR3 is CASSLTSWPGTQYF. For the CDR3, the DNA is TGTGCCAGCAGTTTGACTAGCTGGCCCGGGACCCAGTACTTC.